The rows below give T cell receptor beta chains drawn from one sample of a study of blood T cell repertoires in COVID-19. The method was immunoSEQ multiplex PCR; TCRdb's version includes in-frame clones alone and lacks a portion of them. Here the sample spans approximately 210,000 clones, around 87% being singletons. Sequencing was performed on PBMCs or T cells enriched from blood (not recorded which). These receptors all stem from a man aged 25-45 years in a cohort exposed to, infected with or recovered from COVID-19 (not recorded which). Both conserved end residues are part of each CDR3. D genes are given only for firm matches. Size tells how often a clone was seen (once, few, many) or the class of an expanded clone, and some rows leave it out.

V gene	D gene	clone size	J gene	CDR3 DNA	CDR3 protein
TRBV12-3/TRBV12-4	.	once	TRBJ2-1	TGTGCCAGCAGTTTAGTCAGTTACAATGAGCAGTTCTTC	CASSLVSYNEQFF
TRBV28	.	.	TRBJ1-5	TGTGCCAGCAGTTTTCCCTCCGGTCGTAGCAATCAGCCCCAGCATTTT	CASSFPSGRSNQPQHF
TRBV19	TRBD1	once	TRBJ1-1	TGTGCCAGTACCCTGGGACAGGTAAACACTGAAGCTTTCTTT	CASTLGQVNTEAFF
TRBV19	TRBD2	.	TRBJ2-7	TGTGCCAGTAGGCGGGAGGGCTCGTACGAGCAGTACTTC	CASRREGSYEQYF
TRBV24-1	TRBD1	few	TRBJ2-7	TGTGCCACCAGCCATCCCGGGACAGGGCTATACGAGCAGTACTTC	CATSHPGTGLYEQYF
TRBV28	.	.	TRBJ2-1	TGTGCCAGCAGTACTAGACGGCCCCCCTTTTTCCGCAACAATGAGCAGTTCTTC	CASSTRRPPFFRNNEQFF
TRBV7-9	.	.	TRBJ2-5	TGTGCCAGCAGCTTAGGTATGGAGTTCAACTTC	CASSLGMEFNF
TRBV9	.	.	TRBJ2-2	TGTGCCAGCAGCCATAGAAGCAAGAACACCGGGGAGCTGTTTTTT	CASSHRSKNTGELFF
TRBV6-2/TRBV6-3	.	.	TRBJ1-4	TGTGCCAGCAGTTCCTCGACTACCGAGCGGAATGAAAAACTGTTTTTT	CASSSSTTERNEKLFF
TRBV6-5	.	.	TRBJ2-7	TGTGCCAGCAGTTACCACCAGGGGACCTACGAGCAGTACTTC	CASSYHQGTYEQYF
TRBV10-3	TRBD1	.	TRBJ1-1	TGTGCCACCTTGGCAGGGGGCACTGAAGCTTTCTTT	CATLAGGTEAFF
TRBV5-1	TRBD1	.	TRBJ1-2	TGCGCCAGCAGCTACGGAGACGGGACAGGGAACTATGGCTACACCTTC	CASSYGDGTGNYGYTF
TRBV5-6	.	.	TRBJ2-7	TGTGCCAGCAGCGCGCCGGACAAGGGCCTCTACGAGCAGTACTTC	CASSAPDKGLYEQYF
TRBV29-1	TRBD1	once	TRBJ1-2	TGCAGCGTTCCCGGACAGGAGGCGCTAGGCTATGGCTACACCTTC	CSVPGQEALGYGYTF
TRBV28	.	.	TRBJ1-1	TGTGCCAGCAGTCCTACCGGGGCAGGGGTTAGCACTGAAGCTTTCTTT	CASSPTGAGVSTEAFF
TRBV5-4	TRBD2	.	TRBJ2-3	TGTGCCAGCAGCCCCTTAGCGGGACCAAGCACAGATACGCAGTATTTT	CASSPLAGPSTDTQYF
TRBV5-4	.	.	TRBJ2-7	TGTGCCAGCAGCTTCGGACAGAATTACGAGCAGTACTTC	CASSFGQNYEQYF
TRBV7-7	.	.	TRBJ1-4	TGTGCTAGCAGCTTAGTTGACCGGGGGATTGAAAAACTGTTTTTT	CASSLVDRGIEKLFF
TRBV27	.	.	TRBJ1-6	TGTGCCAGCAGCTCCCTCCAGGGAAATTCACCCCTCCACTTT	CASSSLQGNSPLHF
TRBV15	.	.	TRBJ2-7	TGTGCCACCAGCAGCCAACTAGCTTACGAGCAGTACTTC	CATSSQLAYEQYF
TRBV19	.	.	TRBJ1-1	TGTGCCAGTAGTAACAGGCCCAACACTGAAGCTTTCTTT	CASSNRPNTEAFF
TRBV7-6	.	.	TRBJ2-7	TGTGCCAGCAGCGACGCGGGACGCTCCTACGAGCAGTACTTC	CASSDAGRSYEQYF
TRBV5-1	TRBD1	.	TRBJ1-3	TGCGCCAGCAGCCAAGGGACAGACTTCTACTCTGGAAACACCATATATTTT	CASSQGTDFYSGNTIYF
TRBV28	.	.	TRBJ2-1	TGTGCCAGCAGTTCTGCTAGGCGGAATGAGCAGTTCTTC	CASSSARRNEQFF
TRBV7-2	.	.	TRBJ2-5	TGTGCCAGCAGCTTAGATGGGGGCGAGGGAGAGACCCAGTACTTC	CASSLDGGEGETQYF
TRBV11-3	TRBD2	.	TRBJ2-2	TGTGCCAGCAGCTCCCGAGCGGGAGTAGGCACCGGGGAGCTGTTTTTT	CASSSRAGVGTGELFF
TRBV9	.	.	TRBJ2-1	TGTGCCAGCTCTTATGGCTACGGGTACAATGAGCAGTTCTTC	CASSYGYGYNEQFF
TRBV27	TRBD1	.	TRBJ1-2	TGTGCCAGCAGTTCCGGGACAGAGGGGGGCTACACCTTC	CASSSGTEGGYTF
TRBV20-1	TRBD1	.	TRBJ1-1	TGCAGTGCTAGGGGGGACAGGGATGCTTTCTTT	CSARGDRDAFF
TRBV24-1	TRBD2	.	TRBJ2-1	TGTGCCACCAGTGATCTAGGGACTAGCGGGAGGGCCAGTATCAATGAGCAGTTCTTC	CATSDLGTSGRASINEQFF
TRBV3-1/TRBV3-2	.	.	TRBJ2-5	TGTGCCAGCAGCCAAGTTGTGCTGGGCATCGGGACCCAGTACTTC	CASSQVVLGIGTQYF
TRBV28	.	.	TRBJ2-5	TGTGCCATTCAACCGATTTACAGGGAAGAGACCCAGTACTTC	CAIQPIYREETQYF
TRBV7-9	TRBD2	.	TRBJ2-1	TGTGCCAGCAGCTTTCTAGCGGGAGAGGGTGAGCAGTTCTTC	CASSFLAGEGEQFF
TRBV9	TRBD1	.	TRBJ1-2	TGTGCCAGCAGCGTAGACGACAGGGGTGATGGCTACACCTTC	CASSVDDRGDGYTF
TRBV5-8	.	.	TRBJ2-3	TGTGCCAGCCCTACAGGATACGACCCTTCTAGCACAGATACGCAGTATTTT	CASPTGYDPSSTDTQYF
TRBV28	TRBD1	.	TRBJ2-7	TGTGCCAGCAGCACTGCCGGGACAGGGTTTGCATACGAGCAGTACTTC	CASSTAGTGFAYEQYF
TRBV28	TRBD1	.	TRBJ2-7	TGTGCCAGCTGGGGCAGGGGGATTAGCTCCTACGAGCAGTACTTC	CASWGRGISSYEQYF
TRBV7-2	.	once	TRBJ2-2	TGTGCCAGCAGCTTAGTTCCCCTTCAGGGGAGGGTCGCCGGGGAGCTGTTTTTT	CASSLVPLQGRVAGELFF
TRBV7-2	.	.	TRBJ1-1	TGTGCCAGCAGCTTATCCTACCAGGACACGGGCACTGAAGCTTTCTTT	CASSLSYQDTGTEAFF
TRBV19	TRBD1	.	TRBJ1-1	TGTGCCAGTCGCACCCGGACAGGCCAACCTGAAGCTTTCTTT	CASRTRTGQPEAFF
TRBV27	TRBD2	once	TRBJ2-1	TGTGCCAGCAGTTTATTGGGACTAGCGGGAGTTTATGAGCAGTTCTTC	CASSLLGLAGVYEQFF
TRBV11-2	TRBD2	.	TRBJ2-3	TGTGCCAGCAGCGCGATAGCGGGAGGTCCTGATACGCAGTATTTT	CASSAIAGGPDTQYF
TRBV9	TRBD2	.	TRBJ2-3	TGTGCCAGCAGCGTAGCTGGTGGGGGGGTCGGGGATACGCAGTATTTT	CASSVAGGGVGDTQYF
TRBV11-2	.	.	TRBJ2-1	TGTGCCAGCCTAGGCGGGGAAACCTACAATGAGCAGTTCTTC	CASLGGETYNEQFF